A single sample gave rise to the 24 T cell receptor beta chains below, sequenced in a study of cytomegalovirus exposure and HLA in healthy donors. PCR involved 60 Vbeta and 13 Jbeta primers. Method: immunoSEQ multiplex PCR; TCRdb's copy keeps in-frame clones and lacks some. The sample includes 90,000 to 130,000 clones. The sample was PBMCs. Receptors were obtained from a man aged 35 to 55 in good health and CMV-seropositive.

This chain joins TRBV2 and TRBJ1-5; a weak D match, TRBD1 (6 bases). V gave up 5 bases and J gave up 6 bases, with 23 bases separating them. Per the germline V gene, CDR1 is SNHLY and CDR2 is FYNNEI. This CDR3 has 17 residues. The CDR3 here is CASSSPQTGWVGQPQHF. The CDR3 nucleotides read TGTGCCAGCAGTTCCCCCCAGACAGGATGGGTGGGTCAGCCCCAGCATTTT. The full variable domain, rest sourced from reference TRBV2 and TRBJ1-5, is EPEVTQTPSHQVTQMGQEVILRCVPISNHLYFYWYRQILGQKVEFLVSFYNNEISEKSEIFDDQFSVERPDGSNFTLKIRSTKLEDSAMYFCASSSPQTGWVGQPQHFGDGTRLSIL.

This sequence joins TRBV2 and TRBJ1-2; 10 bases map to TRBD1. Trimming at V came to 6 bases and at J to 5 bases, leaving 15 bases not matched to a gene. This CDR3 has 17 residues. Germline assignment: CDR1 SNHLY and CDR2 FYNNEI. The CDR3: CASSRKLGTGEGYGYTF. CDR3 nucleotide sequence: TGTGCCAGCAGCCGAAAGCTGGGGACAGGGGAAGGATATGGCTACACCTTC. The variable domain in full, completed from reference TRBV2 and TRBJ1-2, reads EPEVTQTPSHQVTQMGQEVILRCVPISNHLYFYWYRQILGQKVEFLVSFYNNEISEKSEIFDDQFSVERPDGSNFTLKIRSTKLEDSAMYFCASSRKLGTGEGYGYTFGSGTRLTVV.

The chain uses TRBV2 and TRBJ2-1; TRBD2 aligns across 13 bases. There are 16 residues in the CDR3. The germline V gene encodes CDR1 SNHLY and CDR2 FYNNEI. V was pared by 6 bases and J by 7 bases, with 9 bases of the junction left unmatched. CDR3 sequence: CASRGPGLAGRNEQFF. CDR3 in DNA: TGTGCCAGCAGGGGTCCGGGACTAGCGGGAAGGAATGAGCAGTTCTTC.

The rearrangement links TRBV6-5 to TRBJ1-1; D remains ambiguous. With 2 bases removed from V and 0 bases from J, the gap between germline ends came to 7 bases. Looked up from germline, CDR1 is MNHEY and CDR2 is SVGAGI. This CDR3 comprises 14 residues. CDR3 nucleotides: TGTGCCAGCAGTTACCAGACAATGAACACTGAAGCTTTCTTT. It codes for CASSYQTMNTEAFF.

V and J are TRBV7-9 and TRBJ2-3, with D unresolved. From germline, CDR1 is SEHNR and CDR2 FQNEAQ (reference sequence). V was trimmed by 3 bases and J by 6 bases, leaving 7 bases between them. The CDR3 has 12 amino acids. Written as DNA, the CDR3 is TGTGCCAGCAGCTTGGTGCAGGATACGCAGTATTTT. It is translated as CASSLVQDTQYF. Complete variable domain (other parts from reference TRBV7-9 and TRBJ2-3): DTGVSQNPRHKITKRGQNVTFRCDPISEHNRLYWYRQTLGQGPEFLTYFQNEAQLEKSRLLSDRFSAERPKGSFSTLEIQRTEQGDSAMYLCASSLVQDTQYFGPGTRLTVL.

The CDR3 sequence: CASSILGTGGSYEQYF. CDR3 DNA: TGTGCCAGCAGCATACTAGGGACAGGGGGGTCCTACGAGCAGTACTTC. V usage is TRBV7-9 and J usage is TRBJ2-7, with 11 bases matching TRBD1. V dropped 5 bases and J dropped 1; count of bases not matched to a gene: 7. Looked up from germline, CDR1 is SEHNR and CDR2 is FQNEAQ (reference sequence). This CDR3 is 16 amino acids long.

The chain is built from TRBV28 and TRBJ2-1; tentatively, D is TRBD1 (5 bases). This CDR3 comprises 15 residues. V was shortened by 7 bases and J by 10 bases, with 23 bases between the two germline ends. From germline, CDR1 is MDHEN and CDR2 SYDVKM. The CDR3 DNA reads as TGTGCCAGCATCCCTGGCGGAGCCGGACATGGGGAGCAGTTCTTC. This gives the protein CASIPGGAGHGEQFF.

The chain joins TRBV6-6 to TRBJ2-1, with D perhaps TRBD1 (5 bases). Between the trimmed V and J ends, which lost 4 bases and 3 bases, there was a span of 10 bases. The CDR3 spans 14 residues. CDR1 is MNHNY, CDR2 SVGAGI, per germline (reference sequence). Here the CDR3 reads CASSLVRVYNEQFF. The CDR3 bases are TGTGCCAGCAGTTTGGTCAGGGTCTACAATGAGCAGTTCTTC.

CDR3: CASSLIARETQYF. As DNA, the CDR3 is TGTGCCAGCAGCTTAATAGCAAGAGAGACCCAGTACTTC. The V call is TRBV7-9, the J call TRBJ2-5; D not resolved. Looked up from germline, CDR1 is SEHNR and CDR2 is FQNEAQ (reference sequence). The V gene lost 2 bases and the J gene lost 4 bases, with 8 bases spanning the gap. This CDR3 spans 13 amino acids.

The chain's CDR3 is CASSSRGNTGELFF. CDR3 in DNA: TGTGCCAGTAGTAGCAGGGGAAACACCGGGGAGCTGTTTTTT. The genes are TRBV19 and TRBJ2-2; tentative D call: TRBD1 (6 bases). The V end was cut by 4 bases, the J end by 2 bases, with 8 bases between. This CDR3 is 14 amino acids long. Germline V CDR1 and CDR2: LNHDA, SQIVND (reference sequence). The whole variable domain, filled in from reference TRBV19 and TRBJ2-2, reads DGGITQSPKYLFRKEGQNVTLSCEQNLNHDAMYWYRQDPGQGLRLIYYSQIVNDFQKGDIAEGYSVSREKKESFPLTVTSAQKNPTAFYLCASSSRGNTGELFFGEGSRLTVL.

The V and J genes are TRBV10-3 and TRBJ2-5, with TRBD1 as a possible D gene (6 bases). The DNA end is more similar to TRBJ2-7, so the J call may be wrong. CDR1 and CDR2 (germline): ENHRY, SYGVKD. This CDR3 spans 17 amino acids. The CDR3 loop reads CAISNGVSGTRAYEQYF. In DNA, the CDR3 is TGTGCCATCAGTAATGGGGTATCGGGGACAAGGGCCTACGAGCAGTACTTC.

The chain links TRBV7-3 to TRBJ2-1, with 16 bases matching TRBD2. The CDR3 sequence is 17 residues long. CDR1 SGHTA and CDR2 FQGTGA come from the germline V gene. The trim removed 0 bases at V and 7 bases at J, leaving 3 bases unmatched. CDR3 region: CASSLTGTSGRVNEQFF. CDR3 coding DNA: TGTGCCAGCAGCTTAACTGGGACTAGCGGGAGGGTAAATGAGCAGTTCTTC.

This chain connects TRBV27 to TRBJ1-1; perhaps TRBD1 as D (5 bases). The V end was cut by 7 bases, the J end by 3 bases, with 30 bases between. The CDR3 covers 19 residues. Looked up from germline, CDR1 is MNHEY and CDR2 is SMNVEV (reference sequence). CDR3 sequence reads: CASKVSGQTFYYRDTEAFF. In DNA, the CDR3 is TGTGCCAGCAAGGTGTCAGGACAAACATTTTACTACCGGGACACTGAAGCTTTCTTT.

V usage is TRBV7-2 and J usage is TRBJ2-1, with D maybe TRBD2 (6 bases). Trimming cost V 4 bases and J 8 bases, with 18 bases left between them. Germline CDR1 and CDR2: SGHTA and FQGNSA. The CDR3 contains 15 residues. The CDR3 protein is CASSSLGLARDEQFF. The CDR3 nucleotides read TGTGCCAGCAGCTCCTTGGGGCTAGCGAGGGATGAGCAGTTCTTC.

Concerning this clone: Here the CDR3 omits its conserved ending phenylalanine or tryptophan, so a read error is the likely source. The chain is built from TRBV29-1 and TRBJ1-2; the D gene is possibly TRBD1 (6 bases). CDR1 SQVTM and CDR2 ANQGSEA come from the germline V gene. Trimming removed 7 bases at V and 6 bases at J, with 18 bases between. This CDR3 region has 13 residues. CDR3 sequence reads: CSAQGPGRDGYTL. The CDR3, as DNA: TGCAGCGCTCAGGGGCCAGGGCGTGATGGCTACACCCTC.

The V call is TRBV28, the J call TRBJ1-1; 7 nucleotides align to TRBD1. Per the germline V gene, CDR1 is MDHEN and CDR2 is SYDVKM. This CDR3 is 14 amino acids long. V lost 5 bases to trimming and J lost 1 base; unmatched junction nucleotides: 4. The CDR3 region has the DNA TGTGCCAGCAGTGTGGGACAGAGGAACACTGAAGCTTTCTTT. Its protein is CASSVGQRNTEAFF.

The rearrangement links TRBV5-4 to TRBJ2-2, with TRBD1 identical over 7 bases. The germline CDR1 and CDR2 sequences are SGHNT and YYREEE (reference sequence). The CDR3 consists of 16 residues. Trimming removed 4 bases from V and 2 bases from J; junction bases left unmatched: 8. The DNA of the CDR3 is TGTGCCAGCAGCCCGAAGGACAGGCGAAACACCGGGGAGCTGTTTTTT. This encodes CASSPKDRRNTGELFF.

The V and J genes are TRBV28 and TRBJ2-6, with D maybe TRBD1 (7 bases). The CDR3 has 15 residues. The V gene lost 3 bases and the J gene lost 4 bases, with 10 bases spanning the gap. The germline gives CDR1 MDHEN, CDR2 SYDVKM. This CDR3 is CASSFQGGGANVLTF. The CDR3 DNA sequence: TGTGCCAGCAGTTTCCAGGGGGGAGGGGCCAACGTCCTGACTTTC.

In regard to this clone: Other DNA sequences in the same sample also yield this CDR3. The chain employs TRBV6-6 and TRBJ2-7, with D possibly matching TRBD1 (6 bases). In germline, CDR1 is MNHNY, CDR2 SVGAGI (reference sequence). The CDR3 totals 13 residues. V lost 0 bases, J lost 3 bases, and 6 bases lay in between. Here the CDR3 DNA reads TGTGCCAGCAGTTACTCGGACAGCTACGAGCAGTACTTC. Translated: CASSYSDSYEQYF.

V and J are TRBV28 and TRBJ2-1; TRBD2 agrees at 14 bases. This CDR3 has 15 amino acids. Germline-derived CDR1 and CDR2 are MDHEN and SYDVKM. With V trimmed by 6 bases and J by 12 bases, 10 bases remained unmatched. The CDR3, as DNA: TGTGCCAGCAGCCCCCGACTAGCGGGAGGGTATCGGCAGTTCTTC. It codes for CASSPRLAGGYRQFF.

The V and J genes are TRBV28 and TRBJ1-1; weak D call: TRBD1 (5 bases). The germline CDR1 and CDR2 sequences are MDHEN and SYDVKM. This CDR3 spans 12 amino acids. Deletions cut 1 base from V and 6 bases from J, with 6 bases between. The CDR3 DNA reads TGTGCCAGCAGTTTATCGGGGGCTGAAGCTTTCTTT. As protein: CASSLSGAEAFF.

The chain has TRBV6-5 and TRBJ1-5; D gene ambiguous. The V gene's germline CDR1 is MNHEY and CDR2 SVGAGI. V was cut by 4 bases and J by 4 bases, with 17 bases left in between. There are 16 residues in the CDR3. CDR3 coding DNA: TGTGCCAGCAGTTCCCCGTCCTCGGGGAGGAATCAGCCCCAGCATTTT. It translates to CASSSPSSGRNQPQHF.

The rearrangement links TRBV5-6 to TRBJ1-4; 9 bases are shared with TRBD1. V lost 0 bases and J lost 7; bases outside the gene matches: 7. Germline V CDR1 and CDR2: SGHDT, YYEEEE. The CDR3 sequence is 16 residues long. DNA for the CDR3: TGTGCCAGCAGCTTGGGACAGGGGGGCTTTGGTGAAAAACTGTTTTTT. Translation: CASSLGQGGFGEKLFF.

V and J are TRBV18 and TRBJ2-7, with 7 bases that match TRBD1. Germline V gene sequence: CDR1 KGHSH, CDR2 LQKENI. The V segment lost 4 bases and the J segment 5 bases; nucleotides outside the gene matches: 14. The CDR3 totals 16 residues. The DNA of the CDR3 is TGTGCCAGCTCACAACACGCCAGGGGGTTAAGAAACGAGCAGTACTTC. Its protein product is CASSQHARGLRNEQYF.